These 3 T cell receptor beta chains were all obtained from the same sample, sequenced in a study of T cells in Graves' hyperthyroidism and ophthalmopathy. It was RNA transcripts that yielded the amplified TCR beta CDR3 regions. Researchers ran a first-round RT-PCR on the TCR CDR3 using the HTBI primer set. TCRdb independently ran MiXCR on the multiplex PCR reads; one entry per CDR3 protein. The profile shows a few hundred thousand distinct CDR3 sequences, 40% to 55% of them singletons. The sample comprised peripheral blood or thyroid tissue (not recorded which). All receptors come from an adult woman with Graves' disease, either hyperthyroidism or ophthalmopathy (not recorded which).

The genes are TRBV20-1 and TRBJ1-2, with D perhaps matching TRBD1 (6 bases). V dropped 6 bases and J dropped 11 bases, with 16 bases sitting between them. This CDR3 has 11 amino acids. Germline V CDR1 and CDR2: DFQATT, SNEGSKA (reference sequence). The chain's CDR3 is CSASGGLGYTF. In DNA form, the CDR3 reads TGCAGTGCCAGTGGGGGCCTTGGTTACACCTTC.

A remark on this clonotype: At one of its ends the junction is not consistent with the germline gene, which may arise from a read error. The chain combines TRBV29-1 with TRBJ2-2; D remains ambiguous. From germline, CDR1 is SQVTM and CDR2 ANQGSEA. This CDR3 has 13 amino acids. CDR3 sequence: CSLIWEGTRELFF. Here the CDR3 DNA reads TGCAGCTTAATCTGGGAAGGCACCAGGGAGCTGTTTTTT.

The chain joins TRBV11-2 to TRBJ2-5, with a possible D match to TRBD1 (6 bases). Germline CDR1 SGHAT, CDR2 FQNNGV. Trimming left V 8 bases short and J 5 bases short, with 15 bases between. The CDR3 has 13 residues. CDR3 sequence: CASCTGWGETQYF. CDR3 sequence (DNA): TGTGCCAGCTGTACAGGGTGGGGGGAGACCCAGTACTTC.